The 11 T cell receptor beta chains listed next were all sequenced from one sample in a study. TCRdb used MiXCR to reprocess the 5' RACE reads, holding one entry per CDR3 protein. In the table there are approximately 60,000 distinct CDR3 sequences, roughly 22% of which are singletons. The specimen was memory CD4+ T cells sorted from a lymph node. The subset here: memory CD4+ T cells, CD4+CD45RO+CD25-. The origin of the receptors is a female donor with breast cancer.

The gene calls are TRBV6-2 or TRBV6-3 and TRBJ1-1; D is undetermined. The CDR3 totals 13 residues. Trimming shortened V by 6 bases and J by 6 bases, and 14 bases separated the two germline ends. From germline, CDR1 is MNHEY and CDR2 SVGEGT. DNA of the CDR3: TGTGCCAGCAGCCTCGCCGGGCGGCCTGAAGCTTTCTTT. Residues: CASSLAGRPEAFF.

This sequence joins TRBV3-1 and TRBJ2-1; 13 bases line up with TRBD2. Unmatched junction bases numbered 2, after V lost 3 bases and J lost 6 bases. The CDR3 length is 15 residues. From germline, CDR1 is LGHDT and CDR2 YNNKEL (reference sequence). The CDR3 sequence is CASSQRTSGSNEQFF. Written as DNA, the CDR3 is TGTGCCAGCAGCCAGAGGACTAGCGGGAGCAATGAGCAGTTCTTC.

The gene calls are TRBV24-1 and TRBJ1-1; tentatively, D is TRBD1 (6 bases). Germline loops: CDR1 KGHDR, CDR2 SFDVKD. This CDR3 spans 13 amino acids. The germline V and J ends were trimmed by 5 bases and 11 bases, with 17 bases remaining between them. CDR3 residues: CATSAGQRSGAFF. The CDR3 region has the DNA TGTGCCACCAGTGCTGGACAGAGAAGCGGGGCTTTCTTT.

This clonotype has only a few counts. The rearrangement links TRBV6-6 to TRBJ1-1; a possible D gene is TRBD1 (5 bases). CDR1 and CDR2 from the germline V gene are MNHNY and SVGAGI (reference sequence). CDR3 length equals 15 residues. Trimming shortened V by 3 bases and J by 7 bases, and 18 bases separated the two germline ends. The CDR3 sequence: CASSYGGAQRNEAFF. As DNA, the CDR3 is TGTGCCAGCAGTTATGGAGGGGCCCAACGAAATGAAGCTTTCTTT.

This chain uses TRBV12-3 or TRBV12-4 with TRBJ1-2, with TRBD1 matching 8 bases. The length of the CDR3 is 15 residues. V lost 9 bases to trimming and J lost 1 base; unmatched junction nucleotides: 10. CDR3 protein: CARSPGQGVNYGYTF. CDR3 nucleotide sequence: TGTGCCAGGAGCCCCGGACAGGGAGTTAACTATGGCTACACCTTC.

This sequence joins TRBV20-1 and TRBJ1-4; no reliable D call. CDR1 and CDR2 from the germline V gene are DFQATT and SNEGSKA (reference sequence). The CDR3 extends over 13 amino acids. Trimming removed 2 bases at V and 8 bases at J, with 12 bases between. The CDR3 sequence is CSARIPSSEKLFF. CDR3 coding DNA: TGCAGTGCTAGAATACCCTCTAGCGAAAAACTGTTTTTT.

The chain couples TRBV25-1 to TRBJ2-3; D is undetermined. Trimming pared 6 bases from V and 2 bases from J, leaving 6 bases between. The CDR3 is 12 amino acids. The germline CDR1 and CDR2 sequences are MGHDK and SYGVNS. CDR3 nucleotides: TGTGCCAGCAGCTTGGTCACAGATACGCAGTATTTT. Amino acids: CASSLVTDTQYF.

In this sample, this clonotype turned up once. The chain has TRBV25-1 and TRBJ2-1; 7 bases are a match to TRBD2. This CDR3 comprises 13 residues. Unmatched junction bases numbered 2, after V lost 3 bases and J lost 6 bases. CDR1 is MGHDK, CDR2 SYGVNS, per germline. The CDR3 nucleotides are TGTGCCAGCAGTGACGGGACTACCAATGAGCAGTTCTTC. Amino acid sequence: CASSDGTTNEQFF.

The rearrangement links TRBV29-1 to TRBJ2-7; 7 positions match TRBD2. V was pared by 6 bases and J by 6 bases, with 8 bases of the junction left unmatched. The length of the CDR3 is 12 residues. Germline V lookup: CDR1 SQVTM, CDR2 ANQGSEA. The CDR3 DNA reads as TGCAGCGTAAGGGCGGGAGCGCTCGAGCAGTACTTC. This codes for CSVRAGALEQYF.

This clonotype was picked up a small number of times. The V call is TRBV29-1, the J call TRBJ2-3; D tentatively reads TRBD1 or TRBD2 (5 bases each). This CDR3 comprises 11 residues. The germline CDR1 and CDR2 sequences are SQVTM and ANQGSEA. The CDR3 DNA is TGCAACGAATCTATGGGGGAGACGCAGTATTTT. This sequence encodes CNESMGETQYF.

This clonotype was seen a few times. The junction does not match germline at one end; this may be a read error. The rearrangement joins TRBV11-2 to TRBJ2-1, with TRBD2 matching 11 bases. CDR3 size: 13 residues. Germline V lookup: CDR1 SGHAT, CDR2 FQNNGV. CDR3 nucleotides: TGTGCCAGCAGCTCGTTTAGCGGGAGGGGCCCGGTCTTC. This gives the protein CASSSFSGRGPVF.